A single sample is the source of the 4 T cell receptor beta chains below, sequenced in a study of cytomegalovirus exposure and HLA in healthy donors. PCR involved 60 Vbeta and 13 Jbeta primers. TCRdb keeps only in-frame clones here, not all; method: immunoSEQ multiplex PCR. The repertoire consists of over 100,000 clones, with about four fifths occurring once and the leading ten covering under 6%. The sequencing sample was made of PBMCs. The receptors derive from a man aged 30-40 years in good health and CMV-seronegative.

This clone was counted between two and nine times. V is TRBV28 and J is TRBJ2-1; 12 bases line up with TRBD1. Trimming removed 2 bases from V and 11 bases from J; junction bases left unmatched: 7. The CDR3 covers 15 residues. CDR1 and CDR2 from the germline V gene are MDHEN and SYDVKM. The CDR3 DNA reads as TGTGCCAGCAGTTTAGACCCGGGACAGGGGGCCCAGCAGTTCTTC. It translates to CASSLDPGQGAQQFF. Using reference TRBV28 and TRBJ2-1 for the parts outside the CDR3, the full variable domain is DVKVTQSSRYLVKRTGEKVFLECVQDMDHENMFWYRQDPGLGLRLIYFSYDVKMKEKGDIPEGYSVSREKKERFSLILESASTNQTSMYLCASSLDPGQGAQQFFGPGTRLTVL.

A note on this clone: The sample holds other DNA sequences that translate to the same CDR3. The gene calls are TRBV29-1 and TRBJ2-5, with 9 bases aligning to TRBD1. Germline trimming cut 6 bases from V and 5 bases from J; bases unmatched to any gene: 4. The germline gives CDR1 SQVTM, CDR2 ANQGSEA. The CDR3 has 12 amino acids. DNA for the CDR3: TGCAGCGTGGACAGGGGCGGGGAGACCCAGTACTTC. It translates to CSVDRGGETQYF.

This clone was detected a few times. The chain employs TRBV10-2 and TRBJ1-1; no reliable D call. The V and J ends lost 6 bases and 1 base respectively, with 9 bases between them. Germline-derived CDR1 and CDR2 are WSHSY and SAAADI. This CDR3 has 13 amino acids. The CDR3 region is CASSGGWNTEAFF. CDR3 nucleotides: TGCGCCAGCAGCGGCGGATGGAACACTGAAGCTTTCTTT.

The CDR3 region has the DNA TGCGCCAGCAGCCACCCGGGACAGGGGGTATACAATGAGCAGTTCTTC. Translated: CASSHPGQGVYNEQFF. The V gene is TRBV4-1, the J gene TRBJ2-1, with 11 bases that match TRBD1. Trimming took 3 bases from V and 4 from J; bases not matched to a gene: 5. From germline, CDR1 is MGHRA and CDR2 YSYEKL. The CDR3 spans 16 residues.